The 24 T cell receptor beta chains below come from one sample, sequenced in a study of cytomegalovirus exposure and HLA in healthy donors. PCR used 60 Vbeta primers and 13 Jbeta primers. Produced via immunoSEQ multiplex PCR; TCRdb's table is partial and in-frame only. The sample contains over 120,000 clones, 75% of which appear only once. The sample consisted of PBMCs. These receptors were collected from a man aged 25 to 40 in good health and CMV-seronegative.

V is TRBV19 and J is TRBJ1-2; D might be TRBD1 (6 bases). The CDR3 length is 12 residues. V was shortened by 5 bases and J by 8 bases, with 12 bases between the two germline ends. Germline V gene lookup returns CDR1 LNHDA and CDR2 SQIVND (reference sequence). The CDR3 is CASSAPDRGYTF. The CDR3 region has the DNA TGTGCCAGTAGTGCGCCGGACAGAGGCTACACCTTC.

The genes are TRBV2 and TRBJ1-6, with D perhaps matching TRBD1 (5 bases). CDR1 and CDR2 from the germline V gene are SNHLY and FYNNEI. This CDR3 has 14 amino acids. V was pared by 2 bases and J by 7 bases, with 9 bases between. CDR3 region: CASSERAGNSPLHF. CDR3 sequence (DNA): TGTGCCAGCAGTGAAAGGGCAGGGAATTCACCCCTCCACTTT. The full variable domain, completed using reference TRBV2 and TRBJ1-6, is EPEVTQTPSHQVTQMGQEVILRCVPISNHLYFYWYRQILGQKVEFLVSFYNNEISEKSEIFDDQFSVERPDGSNFTLKIRSTKLEDSAMYFCASSERAGNSPLHFGNGTRLTVT.

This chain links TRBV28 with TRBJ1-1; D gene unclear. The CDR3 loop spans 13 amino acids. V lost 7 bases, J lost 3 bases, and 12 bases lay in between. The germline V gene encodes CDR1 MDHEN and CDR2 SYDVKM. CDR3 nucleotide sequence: TGTGCCAGCAACGAGGGCGGGGACACTGAAGCTTTCTTT. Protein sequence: CASNEGGDTEAFF.

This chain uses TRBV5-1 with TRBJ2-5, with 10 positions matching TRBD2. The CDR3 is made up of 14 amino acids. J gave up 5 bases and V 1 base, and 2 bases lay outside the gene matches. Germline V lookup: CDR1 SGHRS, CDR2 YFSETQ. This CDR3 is CASSLTSGEETQYF. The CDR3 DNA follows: TGCGCCAGCAGCTTGACTAGCGGGGAGGAGACCCAGTACTTC.

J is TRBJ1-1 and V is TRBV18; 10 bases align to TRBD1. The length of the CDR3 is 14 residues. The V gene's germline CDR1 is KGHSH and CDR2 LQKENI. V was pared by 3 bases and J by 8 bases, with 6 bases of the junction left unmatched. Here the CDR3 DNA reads TGTGCCAGCTCACCGGACAGGGGGGAGCCGGAAGCTTTCTTT. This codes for CASSPDRGEPEAFF.

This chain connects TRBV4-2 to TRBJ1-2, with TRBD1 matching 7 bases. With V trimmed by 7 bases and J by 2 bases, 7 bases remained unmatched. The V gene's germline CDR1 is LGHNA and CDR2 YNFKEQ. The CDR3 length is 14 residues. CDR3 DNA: TGTGCCAGCACTTCCGAGGACAGGAACTATGGCTACACCTTC. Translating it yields CASTSEDRNYGYTF.

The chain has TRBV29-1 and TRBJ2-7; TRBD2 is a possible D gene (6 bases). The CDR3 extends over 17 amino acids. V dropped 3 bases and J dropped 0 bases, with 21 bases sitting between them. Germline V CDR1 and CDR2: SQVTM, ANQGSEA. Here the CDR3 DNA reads TGCAGCGTTGAGGCGTCAGCGGGCAACCTTTTCTCCTACGAGCAGTACTTC. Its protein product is CSVEASAGNLFSYEQYF.

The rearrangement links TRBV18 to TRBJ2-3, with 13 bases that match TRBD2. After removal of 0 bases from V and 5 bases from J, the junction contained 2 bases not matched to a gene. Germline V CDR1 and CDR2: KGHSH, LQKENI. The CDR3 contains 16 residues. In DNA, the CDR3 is TGTGCCAGCTCACCACCGAGACTAGCGGGAGGAGATACGCAGTATTTT. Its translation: CASSPPRLAGGDTQYF.

The CDR3 coding sequence is TGCGCCAGCAGCTTGGGTACTAGCGGGAGAAATGAGCAGTTCTTC. Encoded protein: CASSLGTSGRNEQFF. The rearrangement joins TRBV5-1 to TRBJ2-1, with 11 bases matching TRBD2. Germline V gene data show CDR1 as SGHRS and CDR2 as YFSETQ. The CDR3 is 15 amino acids. V gave up 0 bases and J gave up 7 bases; unmatched junction bases: 3.

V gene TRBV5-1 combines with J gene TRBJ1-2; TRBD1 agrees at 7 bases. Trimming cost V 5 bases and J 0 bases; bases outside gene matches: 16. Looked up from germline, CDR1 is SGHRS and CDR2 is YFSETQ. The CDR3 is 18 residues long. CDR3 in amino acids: CASRSDAGTAPSNYGYTF. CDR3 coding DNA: TGCGCCAGCAGATCCGACGCCGGGACAGCGCCTTCTAACTATGGCTACACCTTC.

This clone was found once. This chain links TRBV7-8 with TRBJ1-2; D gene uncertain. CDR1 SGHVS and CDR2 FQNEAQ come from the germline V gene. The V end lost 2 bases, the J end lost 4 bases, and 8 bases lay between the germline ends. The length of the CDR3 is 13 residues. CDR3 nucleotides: TGTGCCAGCAGCTTATTTTTTAGCTATGGCTACACCTTC. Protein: CASSLFFSYGYTF. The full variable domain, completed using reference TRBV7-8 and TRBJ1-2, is GAGVSQSPRYKVAKRGQDVALRCDPISGHVSLFWYQQALGQGPEFLTYFQNEAQLDKSGLPSDRFFAERPEGSVSTLKIQRTQQEDSAVYLCASSLFFSYGYTFGSGTRLTVV.

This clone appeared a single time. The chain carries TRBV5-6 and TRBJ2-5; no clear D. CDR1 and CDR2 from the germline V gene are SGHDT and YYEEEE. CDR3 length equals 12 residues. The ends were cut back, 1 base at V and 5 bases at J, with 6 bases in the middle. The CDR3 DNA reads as TGTGCCAGCAGCTTGTCAATGGAGACCCAGTACTTC. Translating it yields CASSLSMETQYF. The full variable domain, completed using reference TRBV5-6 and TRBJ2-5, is DAGVTQSPTHLIKTRGQQVTLRCSPKSGHDTVSWYQQALGQGPQFIFQYYEEEERQRGNFPDRFSGHQFPNYSSELNVNALLLGDSALYLCASSLSMETQYFGPGTRLLVL.

CDR3 DNA: TGTGCCAGCAGCCTGGCCCGCGGGAACTACAATGAGCAGTTCTTC. Encoded protein: CASSLARGNYNEQFF. The chain is built from TRBV7-8 and TRBJ2-1; tentative D call: TRBD2 (6 bases). The CDR3 runs to 15 residues. The V end was cut by 5 bases, the J end by 3 bases, with 14 bases between. The germline V gene encodes CDR1 SGHVS and CDR2 FQNEAQ.

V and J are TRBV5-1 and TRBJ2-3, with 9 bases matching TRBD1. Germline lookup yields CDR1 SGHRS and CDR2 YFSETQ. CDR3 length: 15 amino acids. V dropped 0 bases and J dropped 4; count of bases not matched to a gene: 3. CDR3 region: CASSLGGTGPDTQYF. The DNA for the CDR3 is TGCGCCAGCAGCTTGGGGGGGACAGGGCCAGATACGCAGTATTTT.

CDR3 coding DNA: TGTGCCACCTCCAGGGGCAGGGGTGAAGCTTTCTTT. Translating it yields CATSRGRGEAFF. The chain has TRBV2 and TRBJ1-1, with a weak D call TRBD1 (6 bases). Trimming pared 10 bases from V and 7 bases from J, leaving 16 bases between. Germline V gives CDR1 SNHLY, CDR2 FYNNEI. The CDR3 contains 12 residues.

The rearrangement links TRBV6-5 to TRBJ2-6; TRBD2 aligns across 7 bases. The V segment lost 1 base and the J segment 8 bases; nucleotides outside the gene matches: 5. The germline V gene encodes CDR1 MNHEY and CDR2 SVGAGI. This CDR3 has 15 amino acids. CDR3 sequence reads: CASSYFGGGSNVLTF. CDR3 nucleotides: TGTGCCAGCAGTTACTTTGGGGGGGGGTCCAACGTCCTGACTTTC.

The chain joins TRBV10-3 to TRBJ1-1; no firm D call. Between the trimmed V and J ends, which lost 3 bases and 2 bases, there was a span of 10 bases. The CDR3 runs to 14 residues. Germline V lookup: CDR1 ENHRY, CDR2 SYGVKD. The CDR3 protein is CAISDAGRNTEAFF. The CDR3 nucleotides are TGTGCCATCAGTGATGCTGGGAGAAACACTGAAGCTTTCTTT.

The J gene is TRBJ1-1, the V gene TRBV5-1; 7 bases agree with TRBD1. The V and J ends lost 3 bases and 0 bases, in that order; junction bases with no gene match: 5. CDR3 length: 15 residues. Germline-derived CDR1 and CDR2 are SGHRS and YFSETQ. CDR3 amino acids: CASSSLTGLNTEAFF. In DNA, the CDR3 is TGCGCCAGCAGCTCATTGACAGGGTTGAACACTGAAGCTTTCTTT.

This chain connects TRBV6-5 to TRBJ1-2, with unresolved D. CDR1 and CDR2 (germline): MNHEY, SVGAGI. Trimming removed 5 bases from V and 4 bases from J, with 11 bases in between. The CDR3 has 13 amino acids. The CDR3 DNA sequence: TGTGCCAGCAGTGCTATAGTTGCCTATGGCTACACCTTC. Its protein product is CASSAIVAYGYTF.

In DNA, the CDR3 is TGTGCCAGCAGCTTATCTAGCGGGGGGCTCACAGATACGCAGTATTTT. This codes for CASSLSSGGLTDTQYF. The rearrangement joins TRBV7-9 to TRBJ2-3; 11 bases agree with TRBD2. The V segment lost 2 bases and the J segment 2 bases; nucleotides outside the gene matches: 3. The length of the CDR3 is 16 residues. The germline CDR1 and CDR2 sequences are SEHNR and FQNEAQ (reference sequence).

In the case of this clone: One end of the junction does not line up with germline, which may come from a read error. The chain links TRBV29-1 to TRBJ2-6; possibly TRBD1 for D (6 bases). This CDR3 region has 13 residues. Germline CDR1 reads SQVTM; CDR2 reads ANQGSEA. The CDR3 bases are TGCAGCGTCGCTAAGGGGGTAGCCAACGGCCTGACTTTC. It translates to CSVAKGVANGLTF.

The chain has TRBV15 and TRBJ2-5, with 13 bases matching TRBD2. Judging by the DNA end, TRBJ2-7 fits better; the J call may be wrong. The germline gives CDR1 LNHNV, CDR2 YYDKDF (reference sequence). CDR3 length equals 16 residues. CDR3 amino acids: CATSRDRTSGGYEQYF. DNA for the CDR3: TGTGCCACCAGCAGAGATCGGACTAGCGGGGGTTACGAGCAGTACTTC.

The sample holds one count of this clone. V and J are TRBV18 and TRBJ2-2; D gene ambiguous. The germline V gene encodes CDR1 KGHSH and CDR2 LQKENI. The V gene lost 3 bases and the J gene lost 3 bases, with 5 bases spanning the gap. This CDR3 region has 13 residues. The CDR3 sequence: CASSPRHTGELFF. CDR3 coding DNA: TGTGCCAGCTCACCGCGTCACACCGGGGAGCTGTTTTTT. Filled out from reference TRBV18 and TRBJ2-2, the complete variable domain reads NAGVMQNPRHLVRRRGQEARLRCSPMKGHSHVYWYRQLPEEGLKFMVYLQKENIIDESGMPKERFSAEFPKEGPSILRIQQVVRGDSAAYFCASSPRHTGELFFGEGSRLTVL.

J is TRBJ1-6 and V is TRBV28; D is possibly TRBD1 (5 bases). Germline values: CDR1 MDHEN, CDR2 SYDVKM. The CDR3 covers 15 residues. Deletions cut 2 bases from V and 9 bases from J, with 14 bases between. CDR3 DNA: TGTGCCAGCAGTTTAATGGAGGGGTTCAGTTCACCCCTCCACTTT. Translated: CASSLMEGFSSPLHF.